This T cell receptor beta chain comes out of a study of shared clonotypes between healthy human individuals. The germline V gene encodes CDR1 MNHEY and CDR2 SVGAGI. CDR3 length: 13 residues. V lost 8 bases to trimming and J lost 3 bases; unmatched junction nucleotides: 6. Details on this clone: Antigen: not known.

Findings and limits, study-wide: Non-shared clonotypes displayed generation probabilities falling below those of clonotypes present in all four donors.

Only in-frame clones appear in the TCRdb table, and some are missing; sequencing was by immunoSEQ multiplex PCR. The table has roughly 2.2 million clones, roughly 92% seen once. The origin of this receptor is a man aged 18-30 years in good health. Some clones in this sample may be carry-over from other donors' samples. The chain combines TRBV6-5 with TRBJ2-7; 8 nucleotides align to TRBD2. The sequencing sample was made of naive CD4+ T cells from PBMCs. Stated subset: CD45RA+ positively selected. Here the CDR3 reads CASGLAGLYEQYF. In nucleotides, the CDR3 is TGTGCCAGCGGGCTAGCGGGCCTCTACGAGCAGTACTTC.